Listed below are T cell receptor beta chains from one sample, sequenced in a study of T-cell reconstitution after alpha-beta-depleted transplantation in children. TCRdb ran MiXCR on the PCR reads and lists one entry per CDR3 protein. The sample gives some 250,000 distinct CDR3 sequences, around 13% of which show up once; about 2.6% is in the top ten. Here the sequenced sample was PBMCs from the stem cell graft donor, taken from the stem cell graft. The receptor source for this set is a human donor who donated a stem cell graft to a child with acute lymphoblastic leukemia. Each CDR3 is given with its conserved first and last residue. The D gene is left open where the match is weak. The listing skips clone size in some rows; elsewhere it reads once, few, many or a size class.

V gene,J gene,clone size,D gene,CDR3 protein,CDR3 DNA
TRBV28,TRBJ2-7,.,.,CASRIMGEQYF,TGTGCCAGCAGAATAATGGGCGAGCAGTACTTC
TRBV3-1,TRBJ2-4,many,.,CASSPVRGPKNIQYF,TGTGCCAGCAGCCCTGTTCGGGGTCCGAAAAACATTCAGTACTTC
TRBV5-5,TRBJ1-3,.,.,CASSLGGRAGNTIYF,TGTGCCAGCAGCCTGGGGGGTAGAGCTGGAAACACCATATATTTT
TRBV9,TRBJ2-7,many,TRBD1,CASSVAGGTGRDQYF,TGTGCCAGCAGCGTAGCAGGGGGGACAGGGAGGGACCAGTACTTC
TRBV18,TRBJ1-2,few,.,CASSPPGSGGNYGYTF,TGTGCCAGCTCACCACCTGGCTCGGGAGGCAACTATGGCTACACCTTC
TRBV4-3,TRBJ2-7,many,.,CASSQGEGGSYEQYF,TGCGCCAGCAGCCAAGGAGAGGGAGGCTCCTACGAGCAGTACTTC
TRBV19,TRBJ2-7,.,TRBD2,CATSFMRTSDNYEQYF,TGTGCAACAAGCTTCATGAGGACTAGCGATAACTACGAGCAGTACTTC
TRBV5-5,TRBJ2-2,many,.,CASSFPGTNTGELFF,TGTGCCAGCAGCTTCCCAGGGACGAACACCGGGGAGCTGTTTTTT
TRBV4-1,TRBJ1-4,.,.,CASSLTGPSTNEKLFF,TGCGCCAGCAGCCTTACCGGGCCTTCAACTAATGAAAAACTGTTTTTT
TRBV20-1,TRBJ2-7,.,TRBD2,CSARAARLAGGLSSYEQYF,TGCAGTGCTAGAGCAGCGAGGCTAGCGGGAGGACTCAGCTCCTACGAGCAGTACTTC